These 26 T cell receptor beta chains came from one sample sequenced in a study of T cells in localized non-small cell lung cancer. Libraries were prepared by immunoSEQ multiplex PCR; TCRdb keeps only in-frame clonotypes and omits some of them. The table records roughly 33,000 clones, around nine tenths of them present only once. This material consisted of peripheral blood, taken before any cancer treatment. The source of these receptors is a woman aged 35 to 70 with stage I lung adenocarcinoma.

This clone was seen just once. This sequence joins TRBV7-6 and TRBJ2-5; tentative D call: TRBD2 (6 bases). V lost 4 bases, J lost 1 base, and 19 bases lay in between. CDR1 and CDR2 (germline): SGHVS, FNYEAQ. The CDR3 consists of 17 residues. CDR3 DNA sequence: TGTGCCAGCAGCTCGGGCTGGCCAGGGACTCTCCAAGAGACCCAGTACTTC. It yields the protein CASSSGWPGTLQETQYF. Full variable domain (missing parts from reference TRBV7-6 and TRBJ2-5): GAGVSQSPRYKVTKRGQDVALRCDPISGHVSLYWYRQALGQGPEFLTYFNYEAQQDKSGLPNDRFSAERPEGSISTLTIQRTEQRDSAMYRCASSSGWPGTLQETQYFGPGTRLLVL.

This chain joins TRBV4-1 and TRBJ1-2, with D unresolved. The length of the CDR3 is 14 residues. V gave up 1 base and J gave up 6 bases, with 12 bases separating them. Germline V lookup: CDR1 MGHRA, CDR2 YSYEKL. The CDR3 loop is CASSQGTKRDGYTF. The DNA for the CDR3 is TGCGCCAGCAGCCAAGGTACAAAAAGGGATGGCTACACCTTC.

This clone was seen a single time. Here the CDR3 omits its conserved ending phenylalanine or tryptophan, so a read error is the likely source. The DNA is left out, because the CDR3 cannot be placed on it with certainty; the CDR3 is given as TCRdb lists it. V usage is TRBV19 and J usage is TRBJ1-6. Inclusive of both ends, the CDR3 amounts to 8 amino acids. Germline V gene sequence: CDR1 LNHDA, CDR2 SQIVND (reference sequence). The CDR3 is CASNTGGI.

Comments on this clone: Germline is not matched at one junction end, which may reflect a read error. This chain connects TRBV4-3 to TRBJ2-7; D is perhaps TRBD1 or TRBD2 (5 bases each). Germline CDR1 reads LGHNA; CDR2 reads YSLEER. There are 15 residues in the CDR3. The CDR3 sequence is CTSSLFWGSSYEQYF. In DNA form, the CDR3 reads TGCACCAGCAGCCTCTTTTGGGGGAGCTCCTACGAGCAGTACTTC.

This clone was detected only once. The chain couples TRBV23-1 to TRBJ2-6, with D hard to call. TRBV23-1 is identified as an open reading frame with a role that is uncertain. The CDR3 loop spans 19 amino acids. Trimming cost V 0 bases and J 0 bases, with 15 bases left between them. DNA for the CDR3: TGCGCCAGCAGTCAATCGCTCCAAGGCCTTCGCTCTGGGGCCAACGTCCTGACTTTC. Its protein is CASSQSLQGLRSGANVLTF.

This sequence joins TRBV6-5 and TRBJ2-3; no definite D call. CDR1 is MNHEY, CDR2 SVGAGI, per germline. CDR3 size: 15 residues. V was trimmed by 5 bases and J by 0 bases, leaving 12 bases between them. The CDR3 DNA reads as TGTGCCAGCAGTAACACCGGGTTTAGCACAGATACGCAGTATTTT. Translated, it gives CASSNTGFSTDTQYF.

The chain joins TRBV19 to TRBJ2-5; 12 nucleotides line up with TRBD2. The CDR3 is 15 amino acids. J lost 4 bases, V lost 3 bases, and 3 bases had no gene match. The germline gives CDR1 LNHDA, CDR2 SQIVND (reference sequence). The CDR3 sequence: CASSMLAGGPETQYF. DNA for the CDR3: TGTGCCAGTAGTATGCTAGCGGGGGGGCCAGAGACCCAGTACTTC.

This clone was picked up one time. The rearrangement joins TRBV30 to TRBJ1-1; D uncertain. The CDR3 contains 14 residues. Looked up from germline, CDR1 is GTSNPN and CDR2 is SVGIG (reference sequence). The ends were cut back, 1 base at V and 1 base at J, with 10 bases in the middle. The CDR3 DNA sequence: TGTGCCTGGAGTGCACGGACGGGGAACACTGAAGCTTTCTTT. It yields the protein CAWSARTGNTEAFF.

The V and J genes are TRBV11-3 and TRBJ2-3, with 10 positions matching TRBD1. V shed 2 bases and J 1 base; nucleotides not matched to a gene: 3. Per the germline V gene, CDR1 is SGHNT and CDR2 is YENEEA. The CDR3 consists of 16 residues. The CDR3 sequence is CASSLSGTGGTDTQYF. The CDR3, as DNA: TGTGCCAGCAGCTTATCAGGGACAGGGGGCACAGATACGCAGTATTTT.

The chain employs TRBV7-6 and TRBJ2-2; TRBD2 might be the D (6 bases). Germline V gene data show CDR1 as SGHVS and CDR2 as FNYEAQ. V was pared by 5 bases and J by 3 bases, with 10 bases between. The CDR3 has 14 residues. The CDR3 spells CASSRDSYTGELFF. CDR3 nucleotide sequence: TGTGCCAGCAGCCGGGACTCATACACCGGGGAGCTGTTTTTT. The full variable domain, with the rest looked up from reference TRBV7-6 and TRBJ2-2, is GAGVSQSPRYKVTKRGQDVALRCDPISGHVSLYWYRQALGQGPEFLTYFNYEAQQDKSGLPNDRFSAERPEGSISTLTIQRTEQRDSAMYRCASSRDSYTGELFFGEGSRLTVL.

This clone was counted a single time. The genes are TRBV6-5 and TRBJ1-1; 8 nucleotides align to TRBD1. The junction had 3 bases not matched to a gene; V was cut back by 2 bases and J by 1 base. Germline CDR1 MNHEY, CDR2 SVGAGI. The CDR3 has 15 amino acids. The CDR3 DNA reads TGTGCCAGCAGTTACAACGGACAGGGGAACACTGAAGCTTTCTTT. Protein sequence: CASSYNGQGNTEAFF.

The CDR3 DNA sequence: TGTGCCAGCAGCGGTCTCGTCTTAGGCACAGATACGCAGTATTTT. Translating gives CASSGLVLGTDTQYF. The gene calls are TRBV9 and TRBJ2-3; unclear D gene. Germline V gene sequence: CDR1 SGDLS, CDR2 YYNGEE. This CDR3 region has 15 residues. V lost 3 bases and J lost 1, with 12 bases in between.

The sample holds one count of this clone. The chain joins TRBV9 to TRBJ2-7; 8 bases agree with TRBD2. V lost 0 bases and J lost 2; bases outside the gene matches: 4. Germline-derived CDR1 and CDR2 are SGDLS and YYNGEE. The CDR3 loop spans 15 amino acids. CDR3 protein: CASSVGGGGPYEQYF. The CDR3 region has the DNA TGTGCCAGCAGCGTAGGGGGCGGGGGGCCCTACGAGCAGTACTTC.

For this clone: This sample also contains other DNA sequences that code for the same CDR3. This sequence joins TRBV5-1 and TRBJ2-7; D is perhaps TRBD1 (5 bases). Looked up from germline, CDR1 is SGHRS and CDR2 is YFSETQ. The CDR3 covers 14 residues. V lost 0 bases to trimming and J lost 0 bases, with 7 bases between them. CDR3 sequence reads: CASSLGGSSYEQYF. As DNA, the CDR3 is TGCGCCAGCAGCTTGGGGGGCAGCTCCTACGAGCAGTACTTC.

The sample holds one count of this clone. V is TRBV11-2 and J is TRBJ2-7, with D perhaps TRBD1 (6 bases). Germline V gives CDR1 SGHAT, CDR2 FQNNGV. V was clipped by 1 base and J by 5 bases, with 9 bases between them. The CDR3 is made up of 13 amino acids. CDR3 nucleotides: TGTGCCAGCAGCTTAGGGGGGCGCGACGAGCAGTACTTC. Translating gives CASSLGGRDEQYF.

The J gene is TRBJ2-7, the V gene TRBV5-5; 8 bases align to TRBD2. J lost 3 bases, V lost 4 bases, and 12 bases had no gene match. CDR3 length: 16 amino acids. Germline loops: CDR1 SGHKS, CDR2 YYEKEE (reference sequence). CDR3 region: CASSQGTSTALYEQYF. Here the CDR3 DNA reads TGTGCCAGCAGCCAGGGGACTAGTACGGCCCTCTACGAGCAGTACTTC.

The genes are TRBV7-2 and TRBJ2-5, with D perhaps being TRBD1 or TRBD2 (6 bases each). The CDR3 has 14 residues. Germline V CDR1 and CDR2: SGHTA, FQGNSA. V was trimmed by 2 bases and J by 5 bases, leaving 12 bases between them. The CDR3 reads CASSLWGASETQYF. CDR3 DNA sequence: TGTGCCAGCAGCTTATGGGGGGCCTCGGAGACCCAGTACTTC.

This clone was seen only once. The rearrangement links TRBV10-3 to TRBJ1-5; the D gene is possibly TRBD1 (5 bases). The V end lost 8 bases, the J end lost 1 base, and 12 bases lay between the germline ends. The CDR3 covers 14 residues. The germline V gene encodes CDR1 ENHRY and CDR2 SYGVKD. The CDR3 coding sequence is TGTGCCATCGGGCCGCCAGGGAGCAATCAGCCCCAGCATTTT. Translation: CAIGPPGSNQPQHF.

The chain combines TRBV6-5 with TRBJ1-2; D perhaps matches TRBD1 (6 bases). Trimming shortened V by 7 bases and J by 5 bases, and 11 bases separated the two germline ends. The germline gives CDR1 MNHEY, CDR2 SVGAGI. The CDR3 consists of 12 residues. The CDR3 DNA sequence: TGTGCCAGCACGGGGGCGTCATATGGCTACACCTTC. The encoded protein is CASTGASYGYTF.

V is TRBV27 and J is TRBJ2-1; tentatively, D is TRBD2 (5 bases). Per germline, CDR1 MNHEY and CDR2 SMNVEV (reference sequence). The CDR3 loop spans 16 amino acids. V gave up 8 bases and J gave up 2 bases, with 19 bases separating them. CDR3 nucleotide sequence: TGTGCCAGCGCCCACAACGAGGGTCCGGCCTACAATGAGCAGTTCTTC. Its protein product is CASAHNEGPAYNEQFF.

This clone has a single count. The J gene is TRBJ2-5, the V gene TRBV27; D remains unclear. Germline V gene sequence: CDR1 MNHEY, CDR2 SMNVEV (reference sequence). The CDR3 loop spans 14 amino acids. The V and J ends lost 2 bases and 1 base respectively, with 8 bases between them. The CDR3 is CASSLLGSQETQYF. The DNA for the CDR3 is TGTGCCAGCAGTTTACTGGGTAGCCAAGAGACCCAGTACTTC.

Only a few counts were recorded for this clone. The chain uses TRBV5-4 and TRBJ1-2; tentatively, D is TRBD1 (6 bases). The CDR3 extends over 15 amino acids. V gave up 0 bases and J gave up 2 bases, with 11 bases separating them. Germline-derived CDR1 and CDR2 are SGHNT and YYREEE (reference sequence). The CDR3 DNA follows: TGTGCCAGCAGCTTGGAGGCAGGGGAAAACTATGGCTACACCTTC. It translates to CASSLEAGENYGYTF. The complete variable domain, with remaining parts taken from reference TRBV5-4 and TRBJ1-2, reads ETGVTQSPTHLIKTRGQQVTLRCSSQSGHNTVSWYQQALGQGPQFIFQYYREEENGRGNFPPRFSGLQFPNYSSELNVNALELDDSALYLCASSLEAGENYGYTFGSGTRLTVV.

The CDR3 nucleotides read TGTGCCAGCAGCCAACAGGGGGCGTACAACACTGAAGCTTTCTTT. Protein sequence: CASSQQGAYNTEAFF. This chain links TRBV7-9 with TRBJ1-1, with 9 bases identical to TRBD1. Trimming took 5 bases from V and 2 from J; bases not matched to a gene: 6. The CDR3 runs 15 residues. Germline assignment: CDR1 SEHNR and CDR2 FQNEAQ (reference sequence).

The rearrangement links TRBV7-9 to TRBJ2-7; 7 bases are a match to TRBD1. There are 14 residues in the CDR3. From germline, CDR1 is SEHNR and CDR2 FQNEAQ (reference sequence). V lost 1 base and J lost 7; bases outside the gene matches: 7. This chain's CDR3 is CASSLEGSGGEQYF. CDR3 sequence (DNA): TGTGCCAGCAGCTTAGAAGGTTCAGGGGGTGAGCAGTACTTC.

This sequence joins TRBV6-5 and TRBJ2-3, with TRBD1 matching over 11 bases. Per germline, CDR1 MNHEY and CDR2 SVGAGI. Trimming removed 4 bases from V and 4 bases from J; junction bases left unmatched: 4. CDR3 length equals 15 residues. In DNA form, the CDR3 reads TGTGCCAGCAGTTCCCCGGGACAGGGGGCAGATACGCAGTATTTT. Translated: CASSSPGQGADTQYF.

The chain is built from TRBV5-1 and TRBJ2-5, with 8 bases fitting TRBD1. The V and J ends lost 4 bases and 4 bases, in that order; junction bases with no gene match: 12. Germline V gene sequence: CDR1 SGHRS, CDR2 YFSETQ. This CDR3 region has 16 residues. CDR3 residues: CASSDRPQGAGETQYF. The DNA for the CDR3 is TGCGCCAGCAGCGATCGACCTCAGGGGGCTGGAGAGACCCAGTACTTC.